This note documents a single T cell receptor (beta chain) sequence. The target antigen is unknown. From the germline J gene comes the end of the CDR3, since the read stops 3 residues before it. This CDR3 has 17 residues. The ends lost 3 bases at V and 0 bases at J; junction bases unmatched: 10. Germline V gene sequence: CDR1 SGDLS, CDR2 YYNGEE. The data derive from a study of T cells in women clearing cervical HPV infection. Study at large: Case blood was drawn when the lesion was first found; control blood after infection became undetectable. HLA type could not be excluded as a confounder. Findings and caveats of the study: Controls had more TRBV6-7 (about 0.15%) than cases (roughly 0.11%).

immunoSEQ multiplex PCR used an average of roughly 1,300 ng genomic DNA. TCRdb's copy holds only in-frame clones and misses some; the assay was immunoSEQ multiplex PCR. Here the sample table reports around 31,000 clones. The TCR originated in a woman aged 18 to 75 with a cervical HPV16 infection that either progressed to CIN3+ or cleared (not recorded which). Sequencing was done on a sample of blood buffy coat. The chain links TRBV9 to TRBJ1-1, with TRBD1 identical over 8 bases. The CDR3 is CASSAHRQGPMNTEAFF. The CDR3 DNA, read in part, is TGTGCCAGCAGCGCCCACCGACAGGGGCCCATGAACACTGAA.